This T cell receptor beta chain emerged from a study of CD8+CD57+ T cells in acquired aplastic anemia. The TCR beta profiling, which covered VDJ combination and CDR3 sequence, was carried out using genomic DNA as the template. MiXCR was run by TCRdb on the reads, yielding one entry per CDR3 protein. The sample yields around 180,000 distinct CDR3 sequences, approximately 48% seen once. Findings and limits, study-wide: Found in both controls and patients were around 29 CD8+ CDR3 sequences.

Patients selected for sequencing had displayed CD8+CD57+ cell expansion by flow cytometry. No patient had been given any therapy when blood was sampled. This clonotype appeared a few times. Its antigen is not identified. There are 13 residues in the CDR3. Trimming cost V 0 bases and J 8 bases, with 10 bases left between them. Germline loops: CDR1 LNHNV, CDR2 YYDKDF (reference sequence). The sample consisted of sorted CD4+, CD8+, or CD8+CD57+ T cells (not recorded which) from PBMCs. The sequence derives from a human donor with aplastic anemia. The V and J genes are TRBV15 and TRBJ1-2; tentatively, D is TRBD1 (5 bases). CDR3 coding DNA: TGTGCCACCAGCAGAGATCATCGGGGCGGCTACACCTTC. Protein sequence: CATSRDHRGGYTF.